This T cell receptor (beta chain) was sequenced in a study of blood T cell repertoires in COVID-19. Study background: Sources were T cells, B-cell-depleted T cells, or PBMCs; the material itself was cDNA or gDNA.

Generated by immunoSEQ multiplex PCR, the TCRdb table keeps only in-frame clones and is missing some. The data hold hundreds of thousands of clones, with around 89% observed a single time. Germline CDR1 reads SGHRS; CDR2 reads YFSETQ. The V segment lost 0 bases and the J segment 0 bases; nucleotides outside the gene matches: 2. This CDR3 is built from 16 residues. The study drew participants aged about 18 to 89 years from about two dozen US areas. Source material: PBMCs or T cells enriched from blood (not recorded which). The receptor was isolated from a young man who had recovered from COVID-19. This chain uses TRBV5-1 with TRBJ1-3; TRBD1 aligns across 8 bases. CDR3 in amino acids: CASSLAGQGSGNTIYF. CDR3 DNA sequence: TGCGCCAGCAGCTTGGCCGGACAGGGCTCTGGAAACACCATATATTTT.